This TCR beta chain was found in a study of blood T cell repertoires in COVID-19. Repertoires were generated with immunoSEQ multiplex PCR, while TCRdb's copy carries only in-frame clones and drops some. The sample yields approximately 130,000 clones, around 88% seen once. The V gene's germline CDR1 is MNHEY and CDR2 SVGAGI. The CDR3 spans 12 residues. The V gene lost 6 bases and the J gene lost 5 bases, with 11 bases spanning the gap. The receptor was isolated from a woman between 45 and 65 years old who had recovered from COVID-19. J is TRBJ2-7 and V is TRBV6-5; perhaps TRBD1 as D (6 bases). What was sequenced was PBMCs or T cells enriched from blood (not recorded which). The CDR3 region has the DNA TGTGCCAGCAGAACAGGGCTCGACGAGCAGTACTTC. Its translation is CASRTGLDEQYF.